The rows below give T cell receptor beta chains drawn from one sample of a study of T cells expressing NK-cell markers. TCRdb re-called the 5' RACE reads, yielding one record per CDR3 amino acid sequence without DNA. The table lists about 460,000 distinct CDR3 sequences. Sequencing input: blood T cells: a sorted CD56 or NKG2C T cell subset, CD4+ or CD8+ T cells, or bulk PBMC T cells (not recorded which). These receptors were collected from a woman aged 45-60 years in good health. Both conserved end residues are part of each CDR3.

>TRBV6-2/TRBV6-3|TRBJ2-3|19
CASSYPTGLAGGPSDTQYF
>TRBV5-1|TRBJ2-3|15
CASSSWTGGADTQYF
>TRBV5-1|TRBJ2-1|17
CASSSSGRAESYNEQFF
>TRBV5-1|TRBJ2-1|13
CASGDNRGNEQFF
>TRBV20-1|TRBJ2-1|13
CSARDTLANEQFF
>TRBV18|TRBJ2-5|14
CASSPGSGPETQYF
>TRBV6-6|TRBJ1-4|11
CASGRNEKLFF
>TRBV3-1|TRBJ1-2|13
CASSPGRFYGYTF
>TRBV20-1|TRBJ2-1|16
CSVGREGLTFYNEQFF
>TRBV7-2|TRBJ1-2|14
CASSLAAGGYGYTF
>TRBV29-1|TRBJ1-1|15
CSVEDWRGRNTEAFF
>TRBV20-1|TRBJ2-3|17
CSAMGLAGVGSTDTQYF
>TRBV6-1|TRBJ1-2|13
CASSDPGNYGYTF
>TRBV7-9|TRBJ2-3|12
CASSETSVWQYF
>TRBV12-3/TRBV12-4|TRBJ2-4|14
CASSRMGQGNIQYF
>TRBV7-8|TRBJ2-7|16
CASSLAFQNFPYEQYF
>TRBV5-1|TRBJ2-2|17
CASSLRQGVSGTGELFF
>TRBV10-2|TRBJ2-3|18
CASSESISAGRLTDTQYF
>TRBV6-5|TRBJ2-1|12
CASKQGPNEQFF
>TRBV10-2|TRBJ2-2|17
CASSWGPSSANTGELFF
>TRBV5-1|TRBJ2-3|16
CASSLAPAGVADTQYF
>TRBV3-1|TRBJ1-2|15
CASSDPGTEVLGYTF
>TRBV20-1|TRBJ1-1|14
CSARVGQVNTEAFF
>TRBV18|TRBJ1-1|12
CASSPPGDEAFF
>TRBV7-6|TRBJ2-5|13
CASSQLTGETQYF
>TRBV6-1|TRBJ2-5|17
CASSEEARGFAQETQYF
>TRBV11-1|TRBJ2-7|15
CASVERLAGSHEQYF
>TRBV29-1|TRBJ2-1|13
CSVASGFVNEQFF
>TRBV18|TRBJ1-1|15
CASSPYGTGDHEAFF
>TRBV3-1|TRBJ2-1|15
CASSQKFGVYNEQFF
>TRBV20-1|TRBJ2-2|19
CSARSFNRGLRKGAGELFF
>TRBV30|TRBJ1-1|13
CAWTLKGVEVAFF
>TRBV30|TRBJ2-1|14
CAWSERTSDSEQFF
>TRBV12-3/TRBV12-4|TRBJ2-3|15
CASRYQVGPTDTQYF
>TRBV30|TRBJ1-1|15
CAWIPRGGFTTEAFF
>TRBV3-1|TRBJ2-1|13
CASSQSGGYVQFF
>TRBV20-1|TRBJ2-5|13
CSARDAISETQYF
>TRBV12-3/TRBV12-4|TRBJ1-5|12
CASRREGQPQHF
>TRBV5-1|TRBJ2-5|11
CASSSQWTQYF
>TRBV30|TRBJ2-5|15
CAWSHWTSAQETQYF
>TRBV20-1|TRBJ2-3|16
CSASNMGAESTDTQYF